This entry describes one T cell receptor beta chain. Its cognate antigen is unknown. The CDR3 covers 15 residues. J was trimmed by 3 bases and V by 7 bases; bases with no gene match: 5. In germline, CDR1 is SQVTM, CDR2 ANQGSEA. The PCR ran on 60 Vbeta and 13 Jbeta primers. Here immunoSEQ multiplex PCR was the method, and the copy in TCRdb shows in-frame clones only, minus some. This sample has 150,000 to 250,000 clones, with around 85% found just once. This sample is drawn from a study of cytomegalovirus exposure and HLA in healthy donors. Study-wide results and limits: One variant, a missense change in DCLRE1C, was linked in a later analysis to TCR beta V- and J-gene trimming. Presence/absence analyses took donor sequencing depth as roughly uniform. It was reported that TCR beta sequences correctly inferred the HLA-A and HLA-B alleles for most subjects. The authors excluded some V segments, including TRBV6-2 and TRBV6-3, as indistinguishable.

The receptor comes from a woman aged 45-59 years in good health and CMV-seronegative. Material: PBMCs. The chain carries TRBV29-1 and TRBJ2-2; TRBD2 matches 13 bases. In DNA form, the CDR3 reads TGCAGCGCACTAGCGGGAGGGGCCGACACCGGGGAGCTGTTTTTT. Protein product: CSALAGGADTGELFF.